This T cell receptor (beta chain) was recorded in a study of T cells in Graves' hyperthyroidism and ophthalmopathy. This clonotype was detected only a few times. What it binds is unknown. General observations from the study: Researchers found most expanded thyroid clonotypes above 0.001 in blood as well.

Deletions cut 7 bases from V and 4 bases from J, with 7 bases between. The CDR3 totals 11 residues. Germline V gene sequence: CDR1 LGHNT, CDR2 FRNRAP. Amplified TCR beta CDR3 regions derived from RNA transcripts. An initial round of RT-PCR targeting the TCR CDR3 relied on the HTBI primer set. In TCRdb, the multiplex PCR reads were re-called with MiXCR into one record per CDR3 protein. The profile shows around 500,000 distinct CDR3 sequences, roughly 22% of them singletons. The chain uses TRBV12-5 and TRBJ1-1; no reliable D call. The clonotype comes from a woman in her seventies with Graves' ophthalmopathy. Material for sequencing was blood. The CDR3 here is CASAPSTEAFF. The CDR3 DNA follows: TGTGCTAGTGCCCCCTCCACTGAAGCTTTCTTT.